This T cell receptor (beta chain) derives from a study of Ad26.COV2.S vaccination and SARS-CoV-2 variants. The study, taken as a whole, reports: Vaccine recipients had higher spike-specific TCR breadth than placebo recipients.

Treatment reported: roughly 20 received Ad26.COV2.S at low or high dose, single or two shots; roughly 5 received placebo; per-sample allocation not given. Collection of samples fell on day 63 after the first vaccine or placebo injection. Assay used: immunoSEQ multiplex PCR; TCRdb lists only in-frame clones, some missing. The sample holds around 270,000 clones, around 90% seen once. This CDR3 is built from 14 residues. V dropped 4 bases and J dropped 5 bases, with 9 bases sitting between them. CDR1 and CDR2 (germline): SGHVS, FNYEAQ. As to this clone: What it binds is unknown.

The chain couples TRBV7-6 to TRBJ1-6; a possible D gene is TRBD1 (6 bases). This receptor was obtained from a person aged 18-60 years who received the Ad26.COV2.S COVID-19 vaccine or a placebo. The sequencing here drew on peripheral blood, taken in a trial of Ad26.COV2.S vaccine versus placebo. In nucleotides, the CDR3 is TGTGCCAGCAGCTCGGACAGAAATAATTCACCCCTCCACTTT. This encodes CASSSDRNNSPLHF. The full variable domain, its missing parts supplied by reference TRBV7-6 and TRBJ1-6, is GAGVSQSPRYKVTKRGQDVALRCDPISGHVSLYWYRQALGQGPEFLTYFNYEAQQDKSGLPNDRFSAERPEGSISTLTIQRTEQRDSAMYRCASSSDRNNSPLHFGNGTRLTVT.